Below, 26 T cell receptor beta chains from the same sample are listed, as sequenced in a study of vaccination and CD4 T cells after COVID-19. Their antigens are not known. Regarding treatment: roughly 11-day PBMC culture with coronavirus spike peptide pools or control peptides (ViraFEST assay). Once obtained from cultured CD4+ T cells, the DNA was sequenced using the Oncomine TCR Beta short-read assay. MiXCR, applied by TCRdb to the PCR reads, yields one record per CDR3 protein. Of about 21,000 distinct CDR3 sequences listed, around 62% are singletons. This sample comprised CD4+ T cells from blood, cultured in vitro, obtained before SARS-CoV-2 vaccination. Source of these receptors: a human donor who received a COVID-19 vaccine.

V gene TRBV20-1 combines with J gene TRBJ2-2; no firm D call. The V and J ends lost 0 bases and 6 bases respectively, with 20 bases between them. Germline CDR1 and CDR2: DFQATT and SNEGSKA (reference sequence). The CDR3 covers 17 residues. The CDR3 sequence is CSARDLRTPTTSGELFF. The CDR3 bases are TGCAGTGCTAGAGACTTGAGAACCCCAACGACCTCCGGGGAGCTGTTTTTT.

The J gene is TRBJ2-3, the V gene TRBV19, with 12 nucleotides matching TRBD2. The V and J ends lost 0 bases and 6 bases, in that order; junction bases with no gene match: 13. The CDR3 consists of 19 residues. From germline, CDR1 is LNHDA and CDR2 SQIVND (reference sequence). CDR3 in DNA: TGTGCCAGTAGTATAGAGGGGACCGGGACTAGCGGGCGCGGGGATACGCAGTATTTT. Its protein product is CASSIEGTGTSGRGDTQYF. The whole variable domain, filled in from reference TRBV19 and TRBJ2-3, reads DGGITQSPKYLFRKEGQNVTLSCEQNLNHDAMYWYRQDPGQGLRLIYYSQIVNDFQKGDIAEGYSVSREKKESFPLTVTSAQKNPTAFYLCASSIEGTGTSGRGDTQYFGPGTRLTVL.

This clonotype was seen a handful of times. The chain carries TRBV20-1 and TRBJ2-5; 7 bases align to TRBD1. CDR3 length: 14 amino acids. Looked up from germline, CDR1 is DFQATT and CDR2 is SNEGSKA (reference sequence). Germline trimming cut 5 bases from V and 3 bases from J; bases unmatched to any gene: 9. CDR3 amino acids: CSAAWGQREETQYF. The CDR3 region has the DNA TGCAGTGCTGCCTGGGGACAGAGGGAAGAGACCCAGTACTTC.

This chain uses TRBV15 with TRBJ2-5, with 8 bases matching TRBD1. The CDR3 is 14 amino acids. Looked up from germline, CDR1 is LNHNV and CDR2 is YYDKDF (reference sequence). J lost 5 bases, V lost 5 bases, and 7 bases had no gene match. CDR3 amino acids: CATSVDRASETQYF. DNA for the CDR3: TGTGCCACCAGCGTGGACAGGGCGAGCGAGACCCAGTACTTC.

This clonotype was counted only a few times. This chain uses TRBV6-5 with TRBJ1-6; tentative D call: TRBD1 (5 bases). The CDR3 totals 14 residues. CDR1 and CDR2 from the germline V gene are MNHEY and SVGAGI. Trimming removed 2 bases at V and 5 bases at J, with 7 bases between. For the CDR3, the DNA is TGTGCCAGCAGTTACCGAGGGGATAATTCACCCCTCCACTTT. It is translated as CASSYRGDNSPLHF.

This chain uses TRBV19 with TRBJ1-6; TRBD1 matches at 9 bases. V lost 6 bases to trimming and J lost 8 bases; unmatched junction nucleotides: 5. The CDR3 has 14 amino acids. Germline-derived CDR1 and CDR2 are LNHDA and SQIVND (reference sequence). In DNA, the CDR3 is TGTGCCAGTAGAAACAGGGGGCGCGATTCACCCCTCCACTTT. Translating it yields CASRNRGRDSPLHF.

This clonotype was found a few times. The chain combines TRBV20-1 with TRBJ2-5, with 11 bases aligning to TRBD2. CDR3 length equals 15 residues. V lost 3 bases, J lost 5 bases, and 8 bases stayed unmatched. Germline V gene sequence: CDR1 DFQATT, CDR2 SNEGSKA (reference sequence). CDR3 nucleotides: TGCAGTGCTAGTCATAGCGGGGGGGCGTTGGAGACCCAGTACTTC. Translation: CSASHSGGALETQYF.

This rearrangement joins TRBV4-1 to TRBJ2-4; 8 bases match TRBD1. Per the germline V gene, CDR1 is MGHRA and CDR2 is YSYEKL. This CDR3 contains 16 residues. The junction had 3 bases not matched to a gene; V was cut back by 2 bases and J by 0 bases. CDR3 DNA sequence: TGCGCCAGCAGCCAACAGGGGGCTGGAGCCAAAAACATTCAGTACTTC. Protein sequence: CASSQQGAGAKNIQYF.

The rearrangement links TRBV7-9 to TRBJ2-4; TRBD2 agrees at 10 bases. The germline V gene encodes CDR1 SEHNR and CDR2 FQNEAQ (reference sequence). With V trimmed by 1 base and J by 0 bases, 12 bases remained unmatched. The CDR3 is 20 residues long. The CDR3 protein is CASSLGERLAGDLAKNIQYF. The CDR3 DNA is TGTGCCAGCAGCTTAGGCGAGAGGCTAGCGGGGGACTTAGCCAAAAACATTCAGTACTTC.

CDR3 in amino acids: CASSEARRLDGDEQYF. The CDR3, as DNA: TGTGCCAGCAGTGAAGCGCGTCGGCTCGATGGGGACGAGCAGTACTTC. This chain connects TRBV2 to TRBJ2-7; D is ambiguous. The V end lost 0 bases, the J end lost 5 bases, and 17 bases lay between the germline ends. From germline, CDR1 is SNHLY and CDR2 FYNNEI. This CDR3 contains 16 residues.

The chain links TRBV2 to TRBJ2-3, with 8 bases that match TRBD1. Germline assignment: CDR1 SNHLY and CDR2 FYNNEI. The V and J ends lost 8 bases and 4 bases, in that order; junction bases with no gene match: 5. This CDR3 is 13 amino acids long. The CDR3 DNA reads TGTGCCAGCTCATACAGGGGGTCAGATACGCAGTATTTT. Translated: CASSYRGSDTQYF.

The chain has TRBV6-1 and TRBJ1-6; D may be TRBD1 (5 bases). With 0 bases removed from V and 6 bases from J, the gap between germline ends came to 21 bases. The CDR3 has 19 residues. Germline assignment: CDR1 MNHNS and CDR2 SASEGT. The CDR3 DNA sequence: TGTGCCAGCAGTGAAGCGCTGACCAGTGGGGCCACGGGTAATTCACCCCTCCACTTT. Its protein product is CASSEALTSGATGNSPLHF.

The J gene is TRBJ2-5, the V gene TRBV27; 8 nucleotides line up with TRBD1. The CDR3 runs 15 residues. J lost 2 bases, V lost 5 bases, and 7 bases had no gene match. Germline lookup yields CDR1 MNHEY and CDR2 SMNVEV (reference sequence). The CDR3 bases are TGTGCCAGCAGTCCGAGGACAGGGAAACAAGAGACCCAGTACTTC. Protein: CASSPRTGKQETQYF.

This chain joins TRBV19 and TRBJ1-6; 9 bases fit TRBD1. There are 14 residues in the CDR3. V dropped 3 bases and J dropped 10; count of bases not matched to a gene: 4. Germline V CDR1 and CDR2: LNHDA, SQIVND (reference sequence). Written as DNA, the CDR3 is TGTGCCAGTAGTATGAGGGACAGGGACTCACCCCTCCACTTT. Its translation: CASSMRDRDSPLHF.

The chain links TRBV7-3 to TRBJ2-5; perhaps TRBD1 as D (6 bases). The CDR3 is 16 amino acids. Germline CDR1 SGHTA, CDR2 FQGTGA. V lost 5 bases and J 5 bases, leaving 21 bases between the germline ends. In DNA, the CDR3 is TGTGCCAGCAGCCCACAGGGAGCCGAGGTGGCGGAGACCCAGTACTTC. This translates into CASSPQGAEVAETQYF.

CDR3 amino acids: CARSLRDRGGGTGELFF. The CDR3 DNA reads as TGTGCCAGAAGCTTGAGGGACAGGGGCGGTGGGACCGGGGAGCTGTTTTTT. The V call is TRBV5-3, the J call TRBJ2-2, with 10 bases that match TRBD1. TRBV5-3 falls under the ORF class, with uncertain function. The V and J ends lost 1 base and 5 bases, in that order; junction bases with no gene match: 8. This CDR3 comprises 17 residues.

V usage is TRBV29-1 and J usage is TRBJ1-3; the D is unclear. The germline V gene encodes CDR1 SQVTM and CDR2 ANQGSEA. The CDR3 is 15 residues long. V lost 5 bases and J 3 bases, leaving 17 bases between the germline ends. CDR3 nucleotides: TGCAGCGTTCGCGGGGTAGCGGGGTTTGGAAACACCATATATTTT. This translates into CSVRGVAGFGNTIYF.

This chain joins TRBV25-1 and TRBJ1-6; 9 positions agree with TRBD1. V shed 5 bases, J shed 2 bases, and the junction held 13 bases outside the gene matches. Per the germline V gene, CDR1 is MGHDK and CDR2 is SYGVNS. The CDR3 runs 19 residues. The CDR3 region is CASSSTEPGQGAYNSPLHF. The CDR3 DNA follows: TGTGCCAGCAGTTCCACTGAACCGGGACAGGGAGCCTATAATTCACCCCTCCACTTT.

The chain recombines TRBV19 with TRBJ2-3; 11 bases align to TRBD1. Germline CDR1 reads LNHDA; CDR2 reads SQIVND (reference sequence). Trimming cost V 3 bases and J 1 base; bases outside gene matches: 0. The CDR3 has 15 residues. The CDR3 coding sequence is TGTGCCAGTAGTATGGGACAGGGGGGCACAGATACGCAGTATTTT. Translated: CASSMGQGGTDTQYF.

The chain recombines TRBV25-1 with TRBJ2-7; D not certain. This CDR3 region has 15 residues. Germline V gives CDR1 MGHDK, CDR2 SYGVNS. Trimming removed 3 bases from V and 3 bases from J, with 15 bases in between. The CDR3 DNA sequence: TGTGCCAGCAGTGACCTCCTAAAGGGATACTACGAGCAGTACTTC. Protein sequence: CASSDLLKGYYEQYF.

The chain couples TRBV12-3 or TRBV12-4 to TRBJ1-2, with D tentatively TRBD1 (6 bases). Deletions cut 2 bases from V and 8 bases from J, with 18 bases between. This CDR3 is 15 amino acids long. In DNA form, the CDR3 reads TGTGCCAGCAGTTTAAAGTTAGGGGGACCCCTAGGCTACACCTTC. Protein sequence: CASSLKLGGPLGYTF.

The chain couples TRBV7-9 to TRBJ1-6; D perhaps matches TRBD1 (5 bases). Trimming cost V 1 base and J 4 bases, with 11 bases left between them. CDR1 and CDR2 from the germline V gene are SEHNR and FQNEAQ (reference sequence). CDR3 length equals 16 residues. Here the CDR3 DNA reads TGTGCCAGCAGCTTAGGGACCGACAGTTATAATTCACCCCTCCACTTT. The encoded protein is CASSLGTDSYNSPLHF.

J is TRBJ2-2 and V is TRBV6-1; 7 bases fit TRBD1. J was trimmed by 6 bases and V by 6 bases; bases with no gene match: 7. The germline gives CDR1 MNHNS, CDR2 SASEGT. The CDR3 is 14 residues long. Written as DNA, the CDR3 is TGTGCCAGCAGGAAAACAGGGGATTCCGGGGAGCTGTTTTTT. Translating it yields CASRKTGDSGELFF.

The table lists this clonotype with a few counts. The chain links TRBV21-1 to TRBJ1-5; TRBD1, the table's D call, lacks a check against the DNA. TRBV21-1 is a known pseudogene. The CDR3 covers 17 residues. The DNA for the CDR3 is TGTGCCAGCAGCAAAGAGGGACAGACAGATAGCAATCAGCCCCAGCATTTT. This encodes CASSKEGQTDSNQPQHF.

The chain recombines TRBV10-3 with TRBJ2-5, with D maybe TRBD2 (5 bases). The CDR3 spans 13 residues. From germline, CDR1 is ENHRY and CDR2 SYGVKD. Trimming took off 4 bases at V and 4 bases at J, with 10 bases between the two ends. The CDR3 DNA sequence: TGTGCCATCAGTGTATCTGGGAGAGAGACCCAGTACTTC. Encoded protein: CAISVSGRETQYF.

This chain joins TRBV7-9 and TRBJ1-1; D gene uncertain. This CDR3 comprises 13 residues. CDR1 and CDR2 (germline): SEHNR, FQNEAQ (reference sequence). V dropped 2 bases and J dropped 3 bases, with 7 bases sitting between them. CDR3 residues: CASSLLTDTEAFF. Written as DNA, the CDR3 is TGTGCCAGCAGCTTACTAACGGACACTGAAGCTTTCTTT.